The 24 T cell receptor beta chains given below trace back to one sample, sequenced in a study of blood T cell repertoires in COVID-19. Clones were read by immunoSEQ multiplex PCR, and TCRdb kept only the in-frame ones, dropping some. The repertoire holds around 200,000 clones, with 70% to 90% as singletons. Sequencing was done on a sample of peripheral blood. These receptors were collected from an elderly woman in a cohort sampled during active or convalescent COVID-19.

The rearrangement joins TRBV28 to TRBJ2-5, with 7 bases matching TRBD2. The ends lost 5 bases at V and 4 bases at J; junction bases unmatched: 10. The CDR3 sequence is 15 residues long. Germline V gives CDR1 MDHEN, CDR2 SYDVKM. The CDR3 loop is CASSAGAGGGETQYF. CDR3 coding DNA: TGTGCCAGCAGTGCGGGAGCGGGTGGGGGAGAGACCCAGTACTTC.

This clone was seen only once. The chain employs TRBV9 and TRBJ1-3, with TRBD1 as a possible D gene (6 bases). The CDR3 length is 15 residues. Looked up from germline, CDR1 is SGDLS and CDR2 is YYNGEE. Trimming shortened V by 0 bases and J by 3 bases, and 10 bases separated the two germline ends. The CDR3 DNA reads TGTGCCAGCAGCGTAGCTACAGGGTTTGGAAACACCATATATTTT. Its protein is CASSVATGFGNTIYF.

This sequence joins TRBV6-5 and TRBJ2-7, with D possibly matching TRBD1 (5 bases). V lost 6 bases and J lost 3, with 15 bases in between. The CDR3 spans 14 residues. CDR1 is MNHEY and CDR2 is SVGAGI in the germline V gene. CDR3 bases: TGTGCCAGCAGACCTACAGGCGGAAGCTACGAGCAGTACTTC. Its translation is CASRPTGGSYEQYF.

The chain uses TRBV12-3 or TRBV12-4 and TRBJ1-6; 7 bases are a match to TRBD1. Germline trimming cut 6 bases from V and 8 bases from J; bases unmatched to any gene: 4. There are 13 residues in the CDR3. The CDR3 region is CASRTGFDSPLHF. For the CDR3, the DNA is TGTGCCAGCAGGACAGGGTTCGATTCACCCCTCCACTTT.

The V and J genes are TRBV6-4 and TRBJ1-5; 8 bases are a match to TRBD1. The CDR3 contains 15 residues. V was pared by 5 bases and J by 2 bases, with 5 bases of the junction left unmatched. Germline assignment: CDR1 MRHNA and CDR2 SNTAGT. The CDR3 region is CASSQTTGGNQPQHF. CDR3 bases: TGTGCCAGCAGTCAAACGACAGGGGGCAATCAGCCCCAGCATTTT.

This chain joins TRBV19 and TRBJ1-2, with a weak D call TRBD1 (6 bases). CDR1 and CDR2 (germline): LNHDA, SQIVND (reference sequence). V was shortened by 10 bases and J by 4 bases, with 10 bases between the two germline ends. The CDR3 has 11 amino acids. CDR3 in amino acids: CATRGGYGYTF. The CDR3 region has the DNA TGTGCCACCCGAGGGGGCTATGGCTACACCTTC.

V is TRBV11-3 and J is TRBJ1-5; 8 positions agree with TRBD1. V shed 5 bases, J shed 5 bases, and the junction held 14 bases outside the gene matches. Germline CDR1 SGHNT, CDR2 YENEEA. This CDR3 contains 17 residues. CDR3 DNA sequence: TGTGCCAGCAGCCCTTCCCCCACGGACAGGGTGGATCAGCCCCAGCATTTT. Residues: CASSPSPTDRVDQPQHF.

This chain links TRBV9 with TRBJ2-1; 10 bases align to TRBD2. Looked up from germline, CDR1 is SGDLS and CDR2 is YYNGEE. V lost 3 bases to trimming and J lost 4 bases; unmatched junction nucleotides: 1. CDR3 size: 14 residues. Here the CDR3 reads CASSGLAGYNEQFF. CDR3 DNA sequence: TGTGCCAGCAGCGGACTAGCGGGTTACAATGAGCAGTTCTTC.

The rearrangement links TRBV19 to TRBJ2-4; possibly TRBD1 for D (5 bases). The CDR3 has 15 residues. Trimming took off 3 bases at V and 1 base at J, with 10 bases between the two ends. Germline V gives CDR1 LNHDA, CDR2 SQIVND (reference sequence). The CDR3 protein is CASSMEGVAKNIQYF. Written as DNA, the CDR3 is TGTGCCAGTAGTATGGAAGGGGTCGCCAAAAACATTCAGTACTTC.

The chain combines TRBV4-3 with TRBJ1-2; D gene uncertain. Per the germline V gene, CDR1 is LGHNA and CDR2 is YSLEER. The CDR3 contains 13 residues. Trimming left V 2 bases short and J 4 bases short, with 8 bases between. Here the CDR3 DNA reads TGCGCCAGCAGCCAAAATTCAGGCTATGGCTACACCTTC. Its protein product is CASSQNSGYGYTF.

This chain uses TRBV29-1 with TRBJ2-1, with 7 bases that match TRBD2. CDR1 is SQVTM and CDR2 is ANQGSEA in the germline V gene. The CDR3 is 12 residues long. The V gene end was trimmed by 4 bases and the J gene end by 7 bases; junction bases not matched to a gene: 4. The CDR3 here is CSVALAANEQFF. The DNA for the CDR3 is TGCAGCGTTGCCCTAGCGGCTAATGAGCAGTTCTTC.

About this clone itself: The junction departs from germline at one end; a sequencing error may be responsible. The V and J genes are TRBV28 and TRBJ1-5; TRBD1 agrees at 9 bases. Germline V gene data show CDR1 as MDHEN and CDR2 as SYDVKM. The CDR3 totals 15 residues. The CDR3 region has the DNA TGTGCCAGCAGGGAACAGGGGGCTAGCCATCAGCCCCAGCATTTT. Protein product: CASREQGASHQPQHF. Combining the CDR3 with reference TRBV28 and TRBJ1-5 gives the whole variable domain DVKVTQSSRYLVKRTGEKVFLECVQDMDHENMFWYRQDPGLGLRLIYFSYDVKMKEKGDIPEGYSVSREKKERFSLILESASTNQTSMYLCASREQGASHQPQHFGDGTRLSIL.

This clone has just one count. The chain carries TRBV27 and TRBJ2-5, with D perhaps matching TRBD2 (5 bases). Germline V CDR1 and CDR2: MNHEY, SMNVEV (reference sequence). With 6 bases removed from V and 5 bases from J, the gap between germline ends came to 16 bases. The CDR3 covers 14 residues. The CDR3 spells CASRRTGGSETQYF. In nucleotides, the CDR3 is TGTGCCAGCAGGCGGACTGGAGGTAGTGAGACCCAGTACTTC.

As DNA, the CDR3 is TGTGCCAGCAGTTTCGAGGAGAACACTGAAGCTTTCTTT. Translation gives CASSFEENTEAFF. The chain employs TRBV12-3 or TRBV12-4 and TRBJ1-1, with D unclear. The V end lost 3 bases, the J end lost 1 base, and 6 bases lay between the germline ends. This CDR3 comprises 13 residues.

This chain links TRBV2 with TRBJ2-5; 10 nucleotides match TRBD2. This CDR3 spans 15 amino acids. Germline trimming cut 3 bases from V and 2 bases from J; bases unmatched to any gene: 3. The germline V gene has CDR1 SNHLY and CDR2 FYNNEI. In nucleotides, the CDR3 is TGTGCCAGCAGTGAGCTACTAGCGGGGCAAGAGACCCAGTACTTC. It translates to CASSELLAGQETQYF.

The chain couples TRBV28 to TRBJ1-4, with 9 nucleotides matching TRBD1. Germline values: CDR1 MDHEN, CDR2 SYDVKM. This CDR3 has 15 amino acids. J gave up 7 bases and V 6 bases, and 9 bases lay outside the gene matches. In nucleotides, the CDR3 is TGTGCCAGCAGCTCCGCCGGGACAGGGAGTGAAAAACTGTTTTTT. Translating it yields CASSSAGTGSEKLFF. Full variable domain (outside the CDR3, taken from reference TRBV28 and TRBJ1-4): DVKVTQSSRYLVKRTGEKVFLECVQDMDHENMFWYRQDPGLGLRLIYFSYDVKMKEKGDIPEGYSVSREKKERFSLILESASTNQTSMYLCASSSAGTGSEKLFFGSGTQLSVL.

This clone was seen a few times. The chain carries TRBV21-1 and TRBJ2-7; the table's D call, TRBD1, was not checked against the DNA. TRBV21-1 is annotated as a pseudogene. The CDR3 totals 22 residues. CDR3 nucleotide sequence: TGTGCCAGCAGCAAAGGGGGCCCGCCGGGGGACAGGGTCACCCTGAGCTCCTACGAGCAGTACGTC. Its translation: CASSKGGPPGDRVTLSSYEQYV.

The V gene is TRBV30, the J gene TRBJ2-5; the match to TRBD2 covers 9 bases. The ends lost 5 bases at V and 5 bases at J; junction bases unmatched: 12. The CDR3 loop spans 15 amino acids. Germline lookup yields CDR1 GTSNPN and CDR2 SVGIG (reference sequence). The CDR3 here is CAWAIAGALSETQYF. The CDR3 DNA reads as TGTGCCTGGGCCATAGCGGGAGCGCTGAGCGAGACCCAGTACTTC.

This clone occurred once. The rearrangement joins TRBV18 to TRBJ2-7; tentative D call: TRBD1 (5 bases). The CDR3 spans 13 residues. The germline CDR1 and CDR2 sequences are KGHSH and LQKENI. V lost 3 bases and J 5 bases, leaving 11 bases between the germline ends. CDR3 nucleotides: TGTGCCAGCTCACCCCTCAGGGCCAACGAGCAGTACTTC. It codes for CASSPLRANEQYF.

The gene calls are TRBV9 and TRBJ2-2; 7 bases are shared with TRBD2. The junction had 6 bases not matched to a gene; V was cut back by 4 bases and J by 6 bases. Per the germline V gene, CDR1 is SGDLS and CDR2 is YYNGEE. CDR3 length: 14 amino acids. CDR3 nucleotide sequence: TGTGCCAGCAGCCCACGACTAGCCTCCGGGGAGCTGTTTTTT. It encodes CASSPRLASGELFF.

The CDR3 sequence: CASSITFGGAYEQYV. The CDR3 nucleotides read TGTGCCAGTAGTATTACTTTCGGCGGAGCCTACGAGCAGTACGTC. The genes are TRBV19 and TRBJ2-7, with D uncertain. The CDR3 covers 15 residues. Germline V lookup: CDR1 LNHDA, CDR2 SQIVND (reference sequence). V lost 3 bases and J lost 2, with 14 bases in between.

V and J are TRBV2 and TRBJ2-6, with a tentative D call TRBD1 (5 bases). The germline CDR1 and CDR2 sequences are SNHLY and FYNNEI. The germline V and J ends were trimmed by 8 bases and 0 bases, with 20 bases remaining between them. The CDR3 runs to 18 residues. The CDR3 DNA is TGTGCCAGCCGAGCACTACCGACAGACTTCTCTGGGGCCAACGTCCTGACTTTC. The encoded protein is CASRALPTDFSGANVLTF.

The chain carries TRBV9 and TRBJ2-5; D unresolved. This CDR3 region has 16 residues. Between the trimmed V and J ends, which lost 4 bases and 5 bases, there was a span of 21 bases. The V gene's germline CDR1 is SGDLS and CDR2 YYNGEE. The CDR3 reads CASSSTSVGPSETQYF. CDR3 nucleotides: TGTGCCAGCAGCTCTACTTCGGTGGGCCCCTCGGAGACCCAGTACTTC.

Concerning this clone itself: This sample includes further DNA sequences coding for the same CDR3. The CDR3 loop reads CASSPGTGGGYTF. The CDR3 DNA sequence: TGCGCCAGCAGCCCCGGAACAGGGGGCGGCTACACCTTC. The chain links TRBV5-1 to TRBJ1-2, with 9 bases matching TRBD1. The germline gives CDR1 SGHRS, CDR2 YFSETQ. This CDR3 is 13 amino acids long. J gave up 8 bases and V 4 bases, and 6 bases lay outside the gene matches.